This T cell receptor (beta chain) was identified during a study of T cell changes during pregnancy in multiple sclerosis. The V gene's germline CDR1 is MGHRA and CDR2 YSYEKL. This CDR3 has 11 amino acids. V lost 4 bases and J lost 10, with 10 bases in between. TCRdb's copy holds only in-frame clones and misses some; the assay was immunoSEQ multiplex PCR. The data contain more than 75,000 clones, about 94% of them singletons. In this sample, this clone turned up a few times. The rearrangement links TRBV4-1 to TRBJ1-1; tentatively, D is TRBD1 (5 bases). This clonotype originated in a female donor with multiple sclerosis, enrolled in a pregnancy study. Sequences were derived from peripheral blood, sampled in the third trimester of pregnancy. CDR3 sequence (DNA): TGCGCCAGCAGCCCTGGGACTCGAGCTTTCTTT. Translated, it gives CASSPGTRAFF.